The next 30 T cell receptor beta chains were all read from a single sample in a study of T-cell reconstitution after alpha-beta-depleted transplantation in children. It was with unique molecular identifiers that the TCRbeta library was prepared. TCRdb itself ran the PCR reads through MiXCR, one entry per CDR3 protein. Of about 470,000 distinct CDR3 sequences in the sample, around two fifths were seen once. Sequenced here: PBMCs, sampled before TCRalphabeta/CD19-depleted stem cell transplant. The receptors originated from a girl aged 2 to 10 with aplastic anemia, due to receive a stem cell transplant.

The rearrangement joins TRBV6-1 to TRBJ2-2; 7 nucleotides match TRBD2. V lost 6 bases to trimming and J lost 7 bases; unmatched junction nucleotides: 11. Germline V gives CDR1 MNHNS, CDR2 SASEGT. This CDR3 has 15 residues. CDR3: CASRRLATGYGELFF. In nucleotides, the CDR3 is TGTGCCAGCAGGCGACTAGCAACGGGATACGGGGAGCTGTTTTTT.

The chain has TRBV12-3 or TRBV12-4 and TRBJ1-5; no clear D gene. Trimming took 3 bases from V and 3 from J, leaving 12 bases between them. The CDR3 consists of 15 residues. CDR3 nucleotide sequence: TGTGCCAGCAGTTTGACGGACCGGCTCAATCAGCCCCAGCATTTT. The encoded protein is CASSLTDRLNQPQHF.

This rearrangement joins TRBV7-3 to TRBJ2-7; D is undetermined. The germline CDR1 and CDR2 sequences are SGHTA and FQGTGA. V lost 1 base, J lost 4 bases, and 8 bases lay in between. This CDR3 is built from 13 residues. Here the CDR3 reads CASSLKEGYEQYF. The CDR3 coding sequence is TGTGCCAGCAGCTTAAAAGAAGGGTACGAGCAGTACTTC.

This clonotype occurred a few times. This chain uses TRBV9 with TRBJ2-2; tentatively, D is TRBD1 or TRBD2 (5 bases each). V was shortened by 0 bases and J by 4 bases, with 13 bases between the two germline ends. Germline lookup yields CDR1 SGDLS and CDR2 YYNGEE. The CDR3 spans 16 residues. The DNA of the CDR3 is TGTGCCAGCAGCGTAGATGGGGGATCAGGCACCGGGGAGCTGTTTTTT. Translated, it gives CASSVDGGSGTGELFF.

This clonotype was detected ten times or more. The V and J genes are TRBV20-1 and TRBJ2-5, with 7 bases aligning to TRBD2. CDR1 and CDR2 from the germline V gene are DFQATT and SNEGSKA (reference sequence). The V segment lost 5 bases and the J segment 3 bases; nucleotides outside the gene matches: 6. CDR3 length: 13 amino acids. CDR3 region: CSALRGREETQYF. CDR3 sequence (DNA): TGCAGTGCTTTACGGGGGAGGGAAGAGACCCAGTACTTC.

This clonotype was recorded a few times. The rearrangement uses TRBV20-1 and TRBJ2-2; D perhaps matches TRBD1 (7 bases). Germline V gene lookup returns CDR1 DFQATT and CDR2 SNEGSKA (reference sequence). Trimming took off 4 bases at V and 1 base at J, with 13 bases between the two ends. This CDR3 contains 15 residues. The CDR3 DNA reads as TGCAGTGCTATAGGAGGGGGCGGGAACACCGGGGAGCTGTTTTTT. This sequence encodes CSAIGGGGNTGELFF.

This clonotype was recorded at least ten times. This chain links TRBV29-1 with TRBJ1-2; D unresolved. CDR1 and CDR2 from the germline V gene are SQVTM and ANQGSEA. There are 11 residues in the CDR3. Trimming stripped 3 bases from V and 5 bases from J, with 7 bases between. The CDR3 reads CSVEAVYGYTF. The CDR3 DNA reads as TGCAGCGTTGAGGCAGTTTATGGCTACACCTTC.

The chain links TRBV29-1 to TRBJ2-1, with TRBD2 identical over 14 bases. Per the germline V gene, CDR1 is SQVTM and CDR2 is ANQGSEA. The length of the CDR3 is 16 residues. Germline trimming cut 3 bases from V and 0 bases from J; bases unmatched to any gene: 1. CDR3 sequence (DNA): TGCAGCGTTGAGACTAGCGGGAGGGGCTCCTACAATGAGCAGTTCTTC. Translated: CSVETSGRGSYNEQFF.

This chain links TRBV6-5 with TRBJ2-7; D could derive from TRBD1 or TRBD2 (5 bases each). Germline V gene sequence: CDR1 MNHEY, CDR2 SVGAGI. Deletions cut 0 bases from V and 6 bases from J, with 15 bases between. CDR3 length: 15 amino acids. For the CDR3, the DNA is TGTGCCAGCAGTTACTCCTCCGGGGCCAGCGGCGAGCAGTACTTC. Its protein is CASSYSSGASGEQYF.

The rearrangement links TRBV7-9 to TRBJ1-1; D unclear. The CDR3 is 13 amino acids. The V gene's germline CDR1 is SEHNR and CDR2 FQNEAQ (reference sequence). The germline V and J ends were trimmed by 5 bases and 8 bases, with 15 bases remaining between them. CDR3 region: CASSRQRTVEAFF. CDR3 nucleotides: TGTGCCAGCAGCCGACAAAGGACTGTGGAAGCTTTCTTT.

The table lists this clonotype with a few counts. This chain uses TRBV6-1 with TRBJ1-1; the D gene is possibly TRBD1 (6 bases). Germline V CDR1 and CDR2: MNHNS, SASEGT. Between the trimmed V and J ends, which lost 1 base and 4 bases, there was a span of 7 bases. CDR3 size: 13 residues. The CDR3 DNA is TGTGCCAGCAGTGAAGACAGGGCCACTGAAGCTTTCTTT. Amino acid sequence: CASSEDRATEAFF.

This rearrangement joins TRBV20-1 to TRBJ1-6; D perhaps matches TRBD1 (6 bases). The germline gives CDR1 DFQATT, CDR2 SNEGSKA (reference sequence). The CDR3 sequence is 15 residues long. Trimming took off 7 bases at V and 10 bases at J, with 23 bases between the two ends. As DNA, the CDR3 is TGCAGTGTCGGAGAGAGAGCAGGCCAGGGGTCACCCCTCCACTTT. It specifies CSVGERAGQGSPLHF.

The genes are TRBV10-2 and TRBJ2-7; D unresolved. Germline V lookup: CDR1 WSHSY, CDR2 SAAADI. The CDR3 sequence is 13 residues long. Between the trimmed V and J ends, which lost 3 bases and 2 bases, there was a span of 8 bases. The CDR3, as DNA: TGCGCCAGCAGTGAACTTCCAGCCTACGAGCAGTACTTC. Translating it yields CASSELPAYEQYF.

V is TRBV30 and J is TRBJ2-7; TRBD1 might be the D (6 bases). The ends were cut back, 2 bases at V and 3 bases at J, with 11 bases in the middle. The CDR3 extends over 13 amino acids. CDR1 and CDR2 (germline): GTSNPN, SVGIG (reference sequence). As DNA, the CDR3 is TGTGCCTGGAGTTCTGCCAGGGGCTACGAGCAGTACTTC. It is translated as CAWSSARGYEQYF.

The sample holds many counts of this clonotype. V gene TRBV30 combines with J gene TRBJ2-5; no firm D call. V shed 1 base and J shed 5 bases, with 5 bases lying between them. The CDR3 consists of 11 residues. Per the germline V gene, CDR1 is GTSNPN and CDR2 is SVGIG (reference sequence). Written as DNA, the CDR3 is TGTGCCTGGAGTGCTCGGGAGACCCAGTACTTC. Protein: CAWSARETQYF.

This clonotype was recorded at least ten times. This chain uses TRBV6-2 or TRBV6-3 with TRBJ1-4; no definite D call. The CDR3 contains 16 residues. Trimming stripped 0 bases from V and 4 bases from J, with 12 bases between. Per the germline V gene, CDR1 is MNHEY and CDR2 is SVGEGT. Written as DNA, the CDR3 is TGTGCCAGCAGTTACTCGGGAACGGCCGATAATGAAAAACTGTTTTTT. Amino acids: CASSYSGTADNEKLFF.

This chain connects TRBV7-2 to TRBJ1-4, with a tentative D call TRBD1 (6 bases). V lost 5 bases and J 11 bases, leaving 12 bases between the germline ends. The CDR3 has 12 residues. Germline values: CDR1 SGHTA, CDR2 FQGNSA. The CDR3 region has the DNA TGTGCCAGCAGCCCAGGGGTGGGTAAACTGTTTTTT. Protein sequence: CASSPGVGKLFF.

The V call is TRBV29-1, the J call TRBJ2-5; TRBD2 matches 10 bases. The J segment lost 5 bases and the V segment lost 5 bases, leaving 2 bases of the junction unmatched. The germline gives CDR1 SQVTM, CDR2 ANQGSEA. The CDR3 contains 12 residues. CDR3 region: CSVLAGEETQYF. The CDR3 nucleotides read TGCAGCGTTCTAGCGGGGGAGGAGACCCAGTACTTC.

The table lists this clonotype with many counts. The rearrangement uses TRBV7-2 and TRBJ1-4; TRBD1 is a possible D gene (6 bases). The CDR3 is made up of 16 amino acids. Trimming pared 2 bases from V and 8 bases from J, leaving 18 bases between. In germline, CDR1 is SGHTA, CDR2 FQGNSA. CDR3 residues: CASSLRTVSRDEKLFF. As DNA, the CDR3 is TGTGCCAGCAGCTTACGGACAGTGAGTCGAGACGAAAAACTGTTTTTT.

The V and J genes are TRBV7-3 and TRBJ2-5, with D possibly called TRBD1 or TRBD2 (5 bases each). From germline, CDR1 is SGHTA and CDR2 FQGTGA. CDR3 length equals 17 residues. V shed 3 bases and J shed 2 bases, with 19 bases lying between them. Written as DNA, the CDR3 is TGTGCCAGCAGCTTGTCCGGGGCCGGGGCGAGGCAAGAGACCCAGTACTTC. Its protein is CASSLSGAGARQETQYF. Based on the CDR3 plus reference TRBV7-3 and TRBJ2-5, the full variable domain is GAGVSQTPSNKVTEKGKYVELRCDPISGHTALYWYRQSLGQGPEFLIYFQGTGAADDSGLPNDRFFAVRPEGSVSTLKIQRTERGDSAVYLCASSLSGAGARQETQYFGPGTRLLVL.

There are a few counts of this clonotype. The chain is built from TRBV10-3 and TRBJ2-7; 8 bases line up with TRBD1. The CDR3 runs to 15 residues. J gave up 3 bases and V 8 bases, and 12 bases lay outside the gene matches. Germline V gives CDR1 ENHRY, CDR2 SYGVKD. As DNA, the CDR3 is TGTGCCATCTCGCTTGGACAGGGTCCCGGCTACGAGCAGTACTTC. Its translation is CAISLGQGPGYEQYF.

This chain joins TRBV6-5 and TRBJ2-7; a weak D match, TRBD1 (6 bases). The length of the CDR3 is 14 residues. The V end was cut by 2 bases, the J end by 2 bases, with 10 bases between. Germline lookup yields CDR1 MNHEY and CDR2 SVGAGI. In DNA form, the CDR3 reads TGTGCCAGCAGTTACCTCAGGGGACCCTACGAGCAGTACTTC. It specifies CASSYLRGPYEQYF.

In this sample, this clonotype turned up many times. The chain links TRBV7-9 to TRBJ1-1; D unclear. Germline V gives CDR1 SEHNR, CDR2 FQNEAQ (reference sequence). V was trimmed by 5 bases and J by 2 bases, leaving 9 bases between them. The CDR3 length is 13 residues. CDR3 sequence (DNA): TGTGCCAGCAGCCCGTTGGGTAACACTGAAGCTTTCTTT. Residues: CASSPLGNTEAFF.

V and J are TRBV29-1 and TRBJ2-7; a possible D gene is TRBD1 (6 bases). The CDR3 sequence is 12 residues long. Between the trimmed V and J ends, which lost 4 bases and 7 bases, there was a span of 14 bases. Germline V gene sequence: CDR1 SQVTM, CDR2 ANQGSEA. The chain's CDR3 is CSVGAQGQEQYF. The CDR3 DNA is TGCAGCGTTGGGGCCCAGGGACAAGAGCAGTACTTC.

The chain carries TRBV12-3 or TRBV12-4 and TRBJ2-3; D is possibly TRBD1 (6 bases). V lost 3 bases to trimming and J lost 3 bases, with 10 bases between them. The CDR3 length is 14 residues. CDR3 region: CASSLGAGTDTQYF. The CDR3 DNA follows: TGTGCCAGCAGTTTGGGGGCCGGGACAGATACGCAGTATTTT.

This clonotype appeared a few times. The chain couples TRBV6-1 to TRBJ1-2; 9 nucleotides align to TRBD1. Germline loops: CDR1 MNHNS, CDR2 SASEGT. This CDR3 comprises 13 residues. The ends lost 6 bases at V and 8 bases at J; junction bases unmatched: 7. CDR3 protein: CASSGTGWDGYTF. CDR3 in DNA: TGTGCCAGCAGCGGGACAGGGTGGGACGGCTACACCTTC.

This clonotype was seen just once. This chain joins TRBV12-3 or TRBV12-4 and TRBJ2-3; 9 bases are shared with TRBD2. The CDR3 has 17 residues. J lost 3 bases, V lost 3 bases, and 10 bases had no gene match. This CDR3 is CASSLGQGSGSTDTQYF. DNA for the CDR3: TGTGCCAGCAGTTTGGGGCAGGGTAGCGGGAGTACAGATACGCAGTATTTT.

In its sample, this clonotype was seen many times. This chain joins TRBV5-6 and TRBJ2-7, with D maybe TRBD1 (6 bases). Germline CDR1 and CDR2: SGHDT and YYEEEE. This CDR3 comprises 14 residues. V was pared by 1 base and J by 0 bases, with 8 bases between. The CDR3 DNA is TGTGCCAGCAGCTTGTTCAGGGGCTCCTACGAGCAGTACTTC. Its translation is CASSLFRGSYEQYF.

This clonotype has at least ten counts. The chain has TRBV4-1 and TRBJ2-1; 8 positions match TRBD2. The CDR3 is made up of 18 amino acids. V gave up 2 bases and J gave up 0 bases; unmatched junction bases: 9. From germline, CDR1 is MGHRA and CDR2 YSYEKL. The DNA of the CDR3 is TGCGCCAGCAGCCAACGGGGTCTGAGCGGGAGCTCCTACAATGAGCAGTTCTTC. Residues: CASSQRGLSGSSYNEQFF.

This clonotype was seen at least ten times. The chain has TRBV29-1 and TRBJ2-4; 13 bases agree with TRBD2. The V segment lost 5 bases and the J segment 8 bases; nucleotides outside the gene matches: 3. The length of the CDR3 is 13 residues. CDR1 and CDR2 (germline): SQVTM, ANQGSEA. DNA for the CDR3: TGCAGCGTTATACTAGCGGGAGGGGACATTCAGTACTTC. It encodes CSVILAGGDIQYF.